This T cell receptor beta chain was sequenced in a study of blood T cells in healthy people across ages. Trimming removed 0 bases from V and 4 bases from J, with 10 bases in between. The CDR3 totals 14 residues. Germline-derived CDR1 and CDR2 are SGHRS and YFSETQ. Then a second PCR, running roughly 7 to 11 cycles, was carried out with a sample-barcoded 5' primer and a J-beta primer mix. A template-switch adaptor that had 12 random nucleotides put a tag on each cDNA molecule. TCRdb fed the 5' RACE reads into MiXCR, producing one record per CDR3 protein. The sample carries 380,000 or so distinct CDR3 sequences, approximately 52% recorded once. Study-level points and caveats: Total diversity from one million sequenced T cells was likely underestimated.

To note about this clonotype: The target antigen is unknown.

Material: blood. This receptor was obtained from a man in his sixties in good health. This rearrangement joins TRBV5-1 to TRBJ2-5; no definite D call. The chain's CDR3 is CASSLGTPRETQYF. The CDR3, as DNA: TGCGCCAGCAGCTTGGGGACGCCCCGAGAGACCCAGTACTTC.